Presented here are 10 T cell receptor beta chains from one specimen sequenced in a study of blood T cell repertoires in COVID-19 (dated by TCRdb to about 2020). Receptor amplification or capture employed the immunoSEQ multiplex PCR assay. TCRdb retrieved this table from immuneACCESS and kept in-frame rearrangements only. Not all clones are present; in checked studies, unresolved V genes account for under half, and no reason is known for the remainder. In all, the sample holds about 99,000 clones, and approximately 84% of those were seen once. Roughly 6% of the sample goes to the ten largest clones. Sample: peripheral blood. The receptors shown here come from a human donor in a cohort sampled during active COVID-19.

This clone has only a few counts. The chain has TRBV25-1 and TRBJ1-6, with TRBD1 matching 10 bases. From germline, CDR1 is MGHDK and CDR2 SYGVNS. V was clipped by 5 bases and J by 10 bases; unmatched bases: 11. CDR3 size: 16 residues. This CDR3 reads CASSPNPGQGRSPLHF. DNA for the CDR3: TGTGCCAGCAGTCCTAATCCGGGACAGGGGAGGTCACCCCTCCACTTT.

This clone was detected only a few times. CDR3 sequence: CASTRRAPGHFTGELFF. The CDR3 DNA sequence: TGTGCCAGCACTCGACGGGCCCCGGGACATTTCACCGGGGAGCTGTTTTTT. V and J are TRBV5-8 and TRBJ2-2, with a tentative D call TRBD1 (6 bases). The CDR3 has 17 residues. CDR1 is SGHTS and CDR2 is YDEGEE in the germline V gene. Trimming took 6 bases from V and 4 from J, leaving 22 bases between them.

This chain uses TRBV6-6 with TRBJ1-1; D might be TRBD1 (5 bases). The length of the CDR3 is 13 residues. Trimming removed 6 bases at V and 1 base at J, with 9 bases between. Germline V CDR1 and CDR2: MNHNY, SVGAGI (reference sequence). The CDR3 nucleotides are TGTGCCAGCAGCCGAGACAGGAACACTGAAGCTTTCTTT. This translates into CASSRDRNTEAFF.

The rearrangement uses TRBV5-1 and TRBJ2-7; 8 bases map to TRBD1. This CDR3 has 16 amino acids. From germline, CDR1 is SGHRS and CDR2 YFSETQ. Losses at the gene ends were 3 bases for V and 2 bases for J; bases not matched to a gene: 10. CDR3 bases: TGCGCCAGCAGCTCGGCCGCGAGGACAGGGACCTACGAGCAGTACTTC. Translated: CASSSAARTGTYEQYF.

The gene calls are TRBV28 and TRBJ1-5; D is unresolved. The CDR3 is made up of 15 amino acids. Looked up from germline, CDR1 is MDHEN and CDR2 is SYDVKM. V gave up 6 bases and J gave up 2 bases, with 14 bases separating them. The CDR3 spells CASSSPGPGNQPQHF. CDR3 bases: TGTGCCAGCAGCTCCCCCGGTCCGGGCAATCAGCCCCAGCATTTT.

The rearrangement uses TRBV11-1 and TRBJ2-1; D is undetermined. V shed 6 bases and J shed 3 bases, with 15 bases lying between them. This CDR3 is built from 15 residues. The germline V gene encodes CDR1 SGHAT and CDR2 FQDESV (reference sequence). CDR3 bases: TGTGCCAGCAGTCGCAGCGATAACCTCTACAATGAGCAGTTCTTC. This sequence encodes CASSRSDNLYNEQFF.

This sequence joins TRBV7-9 and TRBJ1-1; D is undetermined. Germline CDR1 SEHNR, CDR2 FQNEAQ (reference sequence). With 5 bases removed from V and 1 base from J, the gap between germline ends came to 5 bases. The CDR3 contains 12 residues. The CDR3 DNA sequence: TGTGCCAGCAGCAGAGAGAACACTGAAGCTTTCTTT. Its protein is CASSRENTEAFF.

The chain has TRBV10-3 and TRBJ2-7, with 10 bases that match TRBD1. Trimming removed 3 bases from V and 2 bases from J; junction bases left unmatched: 4. Germline CDR1 and CDR2: ENHRY and SYGVKD. The CDR3 has 15 residues. CDR3 region: CAISEPGTGAYEQYF. The CDR3, as DNA: TGTGCCATCAGTGAACCCGGGACAGGGGCCTACGAGCAGTACTTC.

This clone was detected only a few times. The chain carries TRBV29-1 and TRBJ1-1, with D perhaps TRBD1 (5 bases). This CDR3 is 17 amino acids long. Per germline, CDR1 SQVTM and CDR2 ANQGSEA. Trimming took off 2 bases at V and 0 bases at J, with 19 bases between the two ends. The CDR3 DNA is TGCAGCGTTGAACTGGGGTCAGGGCAAAGGTTGAACACTGAAGCTTTCTTT. Translation: CSVELGSGQRLNTEAFF.

The V and J genes are TRBV6-5 and TRBJ2-1, with D unclear. The CDR3 has 11 amino acids. Germline CDR1 reads MNHEY; CDR2 reads SVGAGI. V lost 6 bases and J lost 8, with 8 bases in between. The CDR3 nucleotides read TGTGCCAGCAGCCTCGGGTATGAGCAGTTCTTC. Protein product: CASSLGYEQFF.